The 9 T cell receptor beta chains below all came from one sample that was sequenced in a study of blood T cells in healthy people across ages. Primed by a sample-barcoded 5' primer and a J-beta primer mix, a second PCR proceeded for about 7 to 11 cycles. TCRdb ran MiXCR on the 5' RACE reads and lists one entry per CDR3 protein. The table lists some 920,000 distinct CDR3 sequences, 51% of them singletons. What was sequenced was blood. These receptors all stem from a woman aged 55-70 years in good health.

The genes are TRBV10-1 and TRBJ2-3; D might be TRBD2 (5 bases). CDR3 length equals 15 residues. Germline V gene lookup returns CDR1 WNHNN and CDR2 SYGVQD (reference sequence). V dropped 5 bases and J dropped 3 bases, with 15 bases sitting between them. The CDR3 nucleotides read TGCGCCAGCAGTTCCTATGAGGGAGCTACAGATACGCAGTATTTT. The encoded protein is CASSSYEGATDTQYF.

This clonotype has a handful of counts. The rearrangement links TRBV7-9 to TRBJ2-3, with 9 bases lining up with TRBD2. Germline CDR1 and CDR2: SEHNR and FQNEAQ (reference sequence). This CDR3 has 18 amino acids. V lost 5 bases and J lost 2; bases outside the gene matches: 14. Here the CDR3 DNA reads TGTGCCAGCAGCCCGCACCCGGGACTAGCCGACACCACAGATACGCAGTATTTT. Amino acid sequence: CASSPHPGLADTTDTQYF.

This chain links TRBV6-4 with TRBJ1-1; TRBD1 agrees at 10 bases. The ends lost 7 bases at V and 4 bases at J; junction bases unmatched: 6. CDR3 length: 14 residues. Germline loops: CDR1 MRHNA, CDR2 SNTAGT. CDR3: CASKGQGGSTEAFF. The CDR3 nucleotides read TGTGCCAGCAAAGGACAGGGGGGTAGCACTGAAGCTTTCTTT.

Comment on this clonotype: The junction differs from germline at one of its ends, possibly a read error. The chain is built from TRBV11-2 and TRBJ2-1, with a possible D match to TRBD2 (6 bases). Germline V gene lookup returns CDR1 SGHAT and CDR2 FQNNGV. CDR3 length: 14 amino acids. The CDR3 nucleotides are TGTGCCAGCAGCTTATTTGGGAGGAACAATGAGCGGTTCTTC. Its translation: CASSLFGRNNERFF.

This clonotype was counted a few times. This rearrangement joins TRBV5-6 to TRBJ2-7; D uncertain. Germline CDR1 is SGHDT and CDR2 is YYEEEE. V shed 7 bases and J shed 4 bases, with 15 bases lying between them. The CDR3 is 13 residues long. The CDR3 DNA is TGTGCCAGCCAACCAGGCAGAATATACGAGCAGTACTTC. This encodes CASQPGRIYEQYF.

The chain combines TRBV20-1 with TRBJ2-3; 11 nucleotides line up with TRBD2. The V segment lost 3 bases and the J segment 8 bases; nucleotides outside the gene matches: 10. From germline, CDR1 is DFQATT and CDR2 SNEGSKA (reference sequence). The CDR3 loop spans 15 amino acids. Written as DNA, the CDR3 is TGCAGTGCTAGTATTGGTGGTAGCGGGGGGGCTACGCAGTATTTT. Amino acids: CSASIGGSGGATQYF.

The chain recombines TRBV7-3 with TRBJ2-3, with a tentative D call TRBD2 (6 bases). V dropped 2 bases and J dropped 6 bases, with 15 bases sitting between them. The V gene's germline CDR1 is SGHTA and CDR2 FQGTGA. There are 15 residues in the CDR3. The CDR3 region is CASSLLGLPGDTQYF. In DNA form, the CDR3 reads TGTGCCAGCAGCTTATTGGGACTCCCGGGTGATACGCAGTATTTT.

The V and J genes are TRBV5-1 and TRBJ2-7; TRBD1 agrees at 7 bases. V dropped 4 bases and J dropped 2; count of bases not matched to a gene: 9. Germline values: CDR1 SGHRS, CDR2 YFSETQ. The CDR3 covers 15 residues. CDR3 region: CASSPRQGPAYEQYF. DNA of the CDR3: TGCGCCAGCAGCCCTAGACAGGGACCAGCCTACGAGCAGTACTTC.

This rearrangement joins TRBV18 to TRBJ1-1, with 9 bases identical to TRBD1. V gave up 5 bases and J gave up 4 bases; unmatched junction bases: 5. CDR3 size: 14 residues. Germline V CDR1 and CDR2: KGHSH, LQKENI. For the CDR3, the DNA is TGTGCCAGCTCATCGCAGACAGGGGGCACTGAAGCTTTCTTT. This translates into CASSSQTGGTEAFF.